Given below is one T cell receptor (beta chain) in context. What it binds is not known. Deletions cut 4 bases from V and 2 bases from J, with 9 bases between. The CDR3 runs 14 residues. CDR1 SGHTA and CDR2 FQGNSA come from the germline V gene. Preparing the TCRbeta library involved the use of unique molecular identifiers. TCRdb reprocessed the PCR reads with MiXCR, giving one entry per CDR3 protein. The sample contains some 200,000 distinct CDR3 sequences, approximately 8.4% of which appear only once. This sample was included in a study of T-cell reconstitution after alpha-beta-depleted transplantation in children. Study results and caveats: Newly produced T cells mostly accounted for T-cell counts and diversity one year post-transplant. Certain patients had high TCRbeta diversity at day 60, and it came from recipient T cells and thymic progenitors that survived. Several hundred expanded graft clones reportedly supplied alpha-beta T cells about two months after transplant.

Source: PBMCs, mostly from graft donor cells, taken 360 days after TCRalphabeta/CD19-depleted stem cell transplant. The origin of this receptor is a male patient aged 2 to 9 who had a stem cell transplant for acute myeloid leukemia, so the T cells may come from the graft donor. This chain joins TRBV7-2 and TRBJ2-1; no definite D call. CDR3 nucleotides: TGTGCCAGCAGCTACGATATAACCTACAATGAGCAGTTCTTC. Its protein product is CASSYDITYNEQFF.